Sequencing of this TCR beta chain was carried out in a study of PD-1 blockade in classical Hodgkin lymphoma (dated by TCRdb to about 2020). For context, the study as a whole: Nivolumab dosing was 3 mg/kg intravenously every 2 weeks, continuing until either disease progression or unacceptable toxicity. The study used CyTOF and TCR beta sequencing to define a peripheral blood immune signature of response to PD-1 blockade in classical Hodgkin lymphoma. Broader findings and caveats from the paper: Lower diversity was observed in patients in whom nivolumab was started less than 1 year after ASCT, and these patients were excluded from later analyses so that confounding by immune reconstitution would be avoided. The study was restricted to a single clinical trial cohort, and the causes of repertoire differences, possibly disease activity or prior therapy, were left undefined. CD4+ but not CD8+ TCR diversity rose significantly by C4D1 (p=0.0027 vs p=0.16), most apparent in complete responders (p=0.02). Trial patients with a complete response had baseline diversity similar to that of newly diagnosed patients, while partial responders and progressors had significantly lower diversity. Newly diagnosed patients were reported to have lower baseline TCR diversity than healthy donors, and relapsed/refractory patients were reported to have lower baseline TCR diversity still.

The time point label here, explained by the study, means: cycle 1 day 1 (C1D1), immediately before nivolumab initiation. Relapse after autologous stem cell transplantation had occurred in all trial patients, and cohorts A, B and C were distinguished by prior brentuximab vedotin exposure. The trial cohort included 55 to 60 patients with relapsed/refractory classical Hodgkin lymphoma, and each patient had a best overall response of complete response, partial response or progressive disease. Single-agent nivolumab was administered to trial patients in the multi-cohort phase II CheckMate 205 trial. Best overall response was determined by an independent review committee according to the 2007 International Working Group response criteria. Trial PBMCs were obtained immediately prior to nivolumab initiation (C1D1) and on therapy at cycle 2 day 1 and cycle 4 day 1. After peripheral blood was drawn into 8 mL Vacutainer Cell Preparation Tubes, PBMCs were isolated by centrifugation and then cryopreserved.

The Qiagen DNeasy kit was used to extract genomic DNA from unsorted PBMCs and from the negatively selected CD4+ and CD8+ fractions. TCR beta CDR3 regions were subjected to amplification by immunoSEQ multiplex PCR with primers that anneal to V and J segments. A synthetic immune receptor repertoire was used to minimize amplification bias, and any remaining bias was removed computationally after sequencing. As for the authors' bioinformatics: Custom Python scripts were used to quantify repertoire diversity as the Shannon entropy index. Unsorted, CD4+ and CD8+ repertoires were examined separately, except in combined analyses, for which CD4+ and CD8+ sequences were merged in silico. Clonal expansion was defined as a frequency increase of at least 2-fold after treatment compared with C1D1, and clones undetected at baseline were assigned a pseudocount of 0.5. Clones with 0 or 1 copy at C1D1 were classified as singleton clones, and clones with 2 or more copies were classified as non-singleton clones. Clones expanded in unsorted samples were annotated as CD4+, CD8+ or unknown by matching protein sequences in sorted samples from the same patient. Wilcoxon tests on paired samples were used to test changes in diversity from C1D1 to C4D1. Imported from immuneACCESS, the table was reduced by TCRdb to in-frame sequences with V and J called. These copies leave out some clones; in studies compared against another copy, an unresolved V gene accounts for under half, and the cause of the remainder is not known. V, J and clone size reflect that table, while D and trimming were determined from the DNA. The sample data list fewer than 55,000 clones, and 85% to 90% of these were observed just once. In total, the top ten clones hold about 9.8% of the sample.

This clone was detected once. This receptor's antigen is unknown. One base away there is no much larger clone; base qualities are not given. From its cysteine to its phenylalanine, the CDR3 spans 13 amino acids. CDR3 DNA only is kept here, 39 bases in frame from base 1. V is cut by 0 bases and J by 8 bases, and the space between the germline ends is 10 bases. CDR1 MGHRA and CDR2 YSYEKL were looked up in the germline V gene. The clonotype originates from a human donor with classical Hodgkin lymphoma. This sequence uses TRBV4-1 and TRBJ1-2; no confident D gene assignment can be made. The sequencing used peripheral blood mononuclear cells (PBMCs), collected at baseline. The CDR3 amino acid sequence is: CASSQDGDRGYTF. Read as DNA, the sequence is TGCGCCAGCAGCCAAGATGGGGATAGAGGCTACACCTTC.